The entry below describes one TCR beta chain. What it recognizes is unknown. CDR1 and CDR2 (germline): GTSNPN, SVGIG (reference sequence). V was clipped by 3 bases and J by 0 bases; unmatched bases: 7. This CDR3 is 15 amino acids long. These data originate in a study of radiation and T cells in renal cell carcinoma. Libraries were prepared by immunoSEQ multiplex PCR; TCRdb keeps only in-frame clonotypes and omits some of them. Of approximately 83,000 clones listed, just under 85% were seen once; the top ten hold roughly a tenth. As to time point: blood 4 weeks post-SBRT, at nephrectomy. Indicated treatment: 15 Gy SBRT to primary tumor, nephrectomy 4 weeks later. Nephrectomy followed 15 Gy stereotactic body radiation by 4 weeks. Serial blood draws occurred at baseline and 2 and 4 weeks post-SBRT. Overall study findings and caveats: Top tumor clonotypes rose in blood 2 weeks post-radiation, then contracted.

The TCR sequence derives from a man aged 50 to 59 with renal cell carcinoma. The rearrangement joins TRBV30 to TRBJ2-7, with 8 positions matching TRBD1. Source: blood, taken from a patient whose treatment included radiotherapy and nephrectomy. The CDR3 region is CAWSGQGTSSYEQYF. The CDR3 DNA sequence: TGTGCCTGGAGCGGACAGGGAACAAGCTCCTACGAGCAGTACTTC.